These 28 T cell receptor beta chains were sequenced from one sample in a study of cytomegalovirus exposure and HLA in healthy donors. The PCR contained 60 Vbeta and 13 Jbeta primers. Only in-frame clones appear in the TCRdb table, and some are missing; sequencing was by immunoSEQ multiplex PCR. This listing includes roughly 120,000 clones. Sequencing input: PBMCs. The receptors originated from a man aged 25 to 40 in good health and CMV-seronegative.

V and J are TRBV6-1 and TRBJ1-2; 7 nucleotides match TRBD1. With 6 bases clipped from V and 5 bases from J, the junction kept 6 bases outside the gene matches. Germline V gene sequence: CDR1 MNHNS, CDR2 SASEGT. There are 13 residues in the CDR3. In nucleotides, the CDR3 is TGTGCCAGCAGGGGCGCAGGGGGATATGGCTACACCTTC. This codes for CASRGAGGYGYTF.

This chain connects TRBV5-1 to TRBJ2-5; 10 positions match TRBD2. CDR1 is SGHRS and CDR2 is YFSETQ in the germline V gene. CDR3 length: 14 amino acids. Trimming at V came to 7 bases and at J to 5 bases, leaving 8 bases not matched to a gene. The CDR3 loop is CASGQSGGEETQYF. In DNA form, the CDR3 reads TGCGCCAGCGGCCAGAGCGGGGGGGAGGAGACCCAGTACTTC.

The gene calls are TRBV25-1 and TRBJ1-4; 8 bases line up with TRBD1. There are 17 residues in the CDR3. In germline, CDR1 is MGHDK, CDR2 SYGVNS. Trimming removed 5 bases from V and 6 bases from J; junction bases left unmatched: 14. CDR3 in DNA: TGTGCCAGCAGTCCCGGACAGGGATCTTTATGGGATGAAAAACTGTTTTTT. Translation gives CASSPGQGSLWDEKLFF. Full variable domain (missing parts from reference TRBV25-1 and TRBJ1-4): EADIYQTPRYLVIGTGKKITLECSQTMGHDKMYWYQQDPGMELHLIHYSYGVNSTEKGDLSSESTVSRIRTEHFPLTLESARPSHTSQYLCASSPGQGSLWDEKLFFGSGTQLSVL.

CDR3 loop: CASSRDTQETQYF. The CDR3 DNA sequence: TGTGCCAGCAGCAGGGACACTCAAGAGACCCAGTACTTC. The chain carries TRBV7-9 and TRBJ2-5, with D possibly being TRBD1 (6 bases). Germline CDR1 is SEHNR and CDR2 is FQNEAQ (reference sequence). CDR3 length equals 13 residues. Trimming pared 5 bases from V and 2 bases from J, leaving 9 bases between.

The chain combines TRBV28 with TRBJ1-5; TRBD1 matches at 7 bases. V lost 5 bases and J lost 0; bases outside the gene matches: 7. The CDR3 is made up of 16 amino acids. In germline, CDR1 is MDHEN, CDR2 SYDVKM. CDR3 nucleotide sequence: TGTGCCAGCAGTAGATCCGGGACAGCTAGCAATCAGCCCCAGCATTTT. It specifies CASSRSGTASNQPQHF. Looking up the rest from reference TRBV28 and TRBJ1-5 gives the full variable domain: DVKVTQSSRYLVKRTGEKVFLECVQDMDHENMFWYRQDPGLGLRLIYFSYDVKMKEKGDIPEGYSVSREKKERFSLILESASTNQTSMYLCASSRSGTASNQPQHFGDGTRLSIL.

This chain connects TRBV2 to TRBJ2-5, with TRBD2 identical over 7 bases. CDR1 SNHLY and CDR2 FYNNEI come from the germline V gene. The CDR3 runs to 14 residues. The trim removed 4 bases at V and 7 bases at J, leaving 9 bases unmatched. The CDR3: CASSGILREGTQYF. Written as DNA, the CDR3 is TGTGCCAGCAGTGGAATTTTAAGGGAGGGGACCCAGTACTTC.

This rearrangement joins TRBV2 to TRBJ2-7, with D maybe TRBD1 (6 bases). V lost 3 bases and J 2 bases, leaving 14 bases between the germline ends. The CDR3 sequence is 15 residues long. Germline assignment: CDR1 SNHLY and CDR2 FYNNEI. The CDR3 bases are TGTGCCAGCAGTGAGGCAGGGGCGCCCACCTACGAGCAGTACTTC. Its protein product is CASSEAGAPTYEQYF.

The rearrangement joins TRBV7-2 to TRBJ2-5, with 12 nucleotides matching TRBD2. This CDR3 is built from 14 residues. Germline V CDR1 and CDR2: SGHTA, FQGNSA. V gave up 5 bases and J gave up 14 bases; unmatched junction bases: 12. The chain's CDR3 is CASSPTTTSGGLYF. As DNA, the CDR3 is TGTGCCAGCAGCCCAACCACAACTAGCGGGGGGCTCTACTTC.

The chain links TRBV7-9 to TRBJ2-5; possibly TRBD2 for D (5 bases). Between the trimmed V and J ends, which lost 5 bases and 5 bases, there was a span of 18 bases. In germline, CDR1 is SEHNR, CDR2 FQNEAQ (reference sequence). The CDR3 spans 15 residues. CDR3 loop: CASSPPRRLGETQYF. The CDR3, as DNA: TGTGCCAGCAGCCCCCCGAGGAGGTTAGGGGAGACCCAGTACTTC.

Notes on this clone: The junction and the germline gene differ at one end; a read error may be behind it. The sample holds other DNA sequences that translate to the same CDR3. The rearrangement joins TRBV7-2 to TRBJ2-3, with TRBD2 matching over 11 bases. Per germline, CDR1 SGHTA and CDR2 FQGNSA. The CDR3 has 16 residues. The CDR3 is CASSLAGLAAGDTQYF. The CDR3 DNA is TGTGCCAGCAGCTTAGCGGGACTAGCGGCTGGAGATACGCAGTATTTC. The full variable domain, rest sourced from reference TRBV7-2 and TRBJ2-3, is GAGVSQSPSNKVTEKGKDVELRCDPISGHTALYWYRQSLGQGLEFLIYFQGNSAPDKSGLPSDRFSAERTGGSVSTLTIQRTQQEDSAVYLCASSLAGLAAGDTQYFGPGTRLTVL.

The J gene is TRBJ2-2, the V gene TRBV14; D gene uncertain. CDR1 and CDR2 (germline): SGHDN, FVKESK. V lost 0 bases and J 2 bases, leaving 13 bases between the germline ends. CDR3 length equals 17 residues. CDR3 bases: TGTGCCAGCAGCCAAGATTGGGCAGGAATTAACACCGGGGAGCTGTTTTTT. This translates into CASSQDWAGINTGELFF.

This rearrangement joins TRBV11-2 to TRBJ2-7; a weak D match, TRBD2 (7 bases). The length of the CDR3 is 15 residues. The V and J ends lost 6 bases and 3 bases respectively, with 18 bases between them. In germline, CDR1 is SGHAT, CDR2 FQNNGV. CDR3 protein: CASRRQASGYYEQYF. DNA of the CDR3: TGTGCCAGCAGACGACAGGCTAGCGGCTACTACGAGCAGTACTTC.

The chain recombines TRBV7-8 with TRBJ1-1; TRBD1 aligns across 8 bases. CDR1 is SGHVS, CDR2 FQNEAQ, per germline. V trimming: 5 bases; J trimming: 4 bases; junction bases outside the gene matches: 6. The CDR3 loop spans 14 amino acids. CDR3 protein: CASSKRQGSTEAFF. The CDR3 nucleotides are TGTGCCAGCAGCAAGAGACAGGGGAGCACTGAAGCTTTCTTT.

This rearrangement joins TRBV28 to TRBJ1-2; 10 bases line up with TRBD1. The CDR3 sequence is 14 residues long. Germline V gene lookup returns CDR1 MDHEN and CDR2 SYDVKM. The trim removed 8 bases at V and 8 bases at J, leaving 11 bases unmatched. The CDR3 loop is CASQIRGTGDGYTF. In DNA, the CDR3 is TGTGCCAGCCAAATCAGAGGGACAGGGGACGGCTACACCTTC.

The rearrangement joins TRBV9 to TRBJ1-4; 9 bases agree with TRBD1. This CDR3 is built from 15 residues. V dropped 4 bases and J dropped 0; count of bases not matched to a gene: 1. Per germline, CDR1 SGDLS and CDR2 YYNGEE. The CDR3 DNA sequence: TGTGCCAGCAGCAGGACAGGGGCAACTAATGAAAAACTGTTTTTT. This encodes CASSRTGATNEKLFF.

The chain carries TRBV7-9 and TRBJ2-2; D uncertain. The CDR3 has 13 residues. Germline CDR1 and CDR2: SEHNR and FQNEAQ (reference sequence). V was clipped by 1 base and J by 8 bases, with 8 bases between them. The CDR3: CASSLVEEGELFF. In DNA form, the CDR3 reads TGTGCCAGCAGCTTAGTCGAAGAGGGGGAGCTGTTTTTT.

The J gene is TRBJ1-2, the V gene TRBV5-6; tentative D call: TRBD1 (5 bases). V lost 3 bases and J 4 bases, leaving 16 bases between the germline ends. This CDR3 is built from 15 residues. Germline assignment: CDR1 SGHDT and CDR2 YYEEEE. CDR3 sequence: CASSSNPGGVYGYTF. In DNA, the CDR3 is TGTGCCAGCAGCTCGAATCCGGGAGGGGTCTATGGCTACACCTTC.

The chain couples TRBV11-2 to TRBJ2-5; D is ambiguous. V lost 5 bases to trimming and J lost 2 bases, with 6 bases between them. The CDR3 contains 12 residues. Germline V CDR1 and CDR2: SGHAT, FQNNGV. CDR3 DNA sequence: TGTGCCAGCAGCCCCTTACAAGAGACCCAGTACTTC. Residues: CASSPLQETQYF.

This chain joins TRBV4-1 and TRBJ1-4; D is ambiguous. V was trimmed by 1 base and J by 0 bases, leaving 9 bases between them. Germline assignment: CDR1 MGHRA and CDR2 YSYEKL. The CDR3 length is 16 residues. The DNA for the CDR3 is TGCGCCAGCAGCCAAGTGCGCGGGGCAACTAATGAAAAACTGTTTTTT. It is translated as CASSQVRGATNEKLFF.

The CDR3 sequence: CASSESTGDSGNTIYF. DNA for the CDR3: TGTGCCAGCTCCGAGTCAACAGGGGACTCTGGAAACACCATATATTTT. The chain couples TRBV18 to TRBJ1-3; 7 bases line up with TRBD1. Trimming removed 6 bases from V and 0 bases from J; junction bases left unmatched: 8. Germline V gene data show CDR1 as KGHSH and CDR2 as LQKENI. The CDR3 totals 16 residues.

This chain connects TRBV20-1 to TRBJ1-1; D is possibly TRBD1 (6 bases). The CDR3 covers 11 residues. Trimming took off 5 bases at V and 10 bases at J, with 14 bases between the two ends. Germline V gene data show CDR1 as DFQATT and CDR2 as SNEGSKA (reference sequence). The CDR3: CSAPKGGRAFF. As DNA, the CDR3 is TGCAGTGCTCCTAAGGGGGGGAGAGCTTTCTTT.

The rearrangement joins TRBV19 to TRBJ2-2; weak D call: TRBD2 (6 bases). Per the germline V gene, CDR1 is LNHDA and CDR2 is SQIVND (reference sequence). V lost 5 bases and J 2 bases, leaving 15 bases between the germline ends. The CDR3 is 16 amino acids. CDR3 loop: CASSHTGTRNTGELFF. The DNA for the CDR3 is TGTGCCAGTAGTCACACCGGGACTCGAAACACCGGGGAGCTGTTTTTT.

The V and J genes are TRBV6-5 and TRBJ2-1; the match to TRBD1 covers 9 bases. The junction had 7 bases not matched to a gene; V was cut back by 2 bases and J by 8 bases. This CDR3 comprises 15 residues. Germline V gene data show CDR1 as MNHEY and CDR2 as SVGAGI. The chain's CDR3 is CASSYLGQGRDEQFF. Here the CDR3 DNA reads TGTGCCAGCAGTTACCTTGGACAGGGGAGGGATGAGCAGTTCTTC.

The chain recombines TRBV4-2 with TRBJ2-5; a weak D match, TRBD2 (5 bases). The V gene's germline CDR1 is LGHNA and CDR2 YNFKEQ. The CDR3 has 13 residues. The V end lost 4 bases, the J end lost 4 bases, and 10 bases lay between the germline ends. The CDR3 is CASSLPEGETQYF. CDR3 coding DNA: TGTGCCAGCAGCCTCCCCGAGGGAGAGACCCAGTACTTC.

Points on this clone: At one boundary the junction diverges from the germline segment, which might be a read error. The chain employs TRBV13 and TRBJ2-2, with D tentatively TRBD1 (6 bases). CDR1 PRHDT and CDR2 FYEKMQ come from the germline V gene (reference sequence). The CDR3 has 15 residues. The CDR3 loop reads CASSLGHSNTGELFF. The CDR3 coding sequence is TGTGCCAGCAGCTTGGGACATTCGAACACCGGGGAGCTATTTTTT.

The chain is built from TRBV7-6 and TRBJ1-1; D is ambiguous. V lost 4 bases to trimming and J lost 1 base, with 7 bases between them. CDR3 size: 13 residues. Germline V gene data show CDR1 as SGHVS and CDR2 as FNYEAQ. The CDR3 loop is CASSSQRNTEAFF. The DNA for the CDR3 is TGTGCCAGCAGCTCACAGAGGAACACTGAAGCTTTCTTT.

This chain connects TRBV29-1 to TRBJ2-3, with TRBD2 matching over 9 bases. Trimming at V came to 1 base and at J to 8 bases, leaving 10 bases not matched to a gene. Germline lookup yields CDR1 SQVTM and CDR2 ANQGSEA. The CDR3 covers 15 residues. DNA of the CDR3: TGCAGCGTTGAAGGCTCGGCGGGGGGGCGGGGTACGCAGTATTTT. It specifies CSVEGSAGGRGTQYF.

V usage is TRBV7-6 and J usage is TRBJ1-3, with TRBD1 matching 8 bases. The V gene end was trimmed by 8 bases and the J gene end by 1 base; junction bases not matched to a gene: 4. This CDR3 is 14 amino acids long. Germline V gene lookup returns CDR1 SGHVS and CDR2 FNYEAQ. The CDR3 region has the DNA TGTGCCAGCGCGCAGGGGGCTTCTGGAAACACCATATATTTT. It is translated as CASAQGASGNTIYF. Full variable domain (missing parts from reference TRBV7-6 and TRBJ1-3): GAGVSQSPRYKVTKRGQDVALRCDPISGHVSLYWYRQALGQGPEFLTYFNYEAQQDKSGLPNDRFSAERPEGSISTLTIQRTEQRDSAMYRCASAQGASGNTIYFGEGSWLTVV.